A selection of T cell receptor beta chains follows, all from one sample in a study of blood T cell repertoires in COVID-19. The repertoire was sequenced with immunoSEQ multiplex PCR; TCRdb's copy has only in-frame clones and lacks some. The data show hundreds of thousands of clones, about nine tenths seen once. Sequenced sample: PBMCs or T cells enriched from blood (not recorded which). The origin of the receptors is a woman aged 40 to 55 who had recovered from COVID-19. CDR3s include the opening cysteine and the closing phenylalanine or tryptophan. Fields, in order: J gene, clone size, D gene, CDR3 length, V gene, CDR3 DNA, CDR3 protein. D genes are given only for firm matches. Size is stated for part of the rows, as once, few or many counts, or as a class when the clone is expanded.

j_call: TRBJ2-5; clone_size: -; d_call: TRBD1; cdr3_length: 15; v_call: TRBV18; cdr3_nt: TGTGCCAGCTCAACCCCGACAGGGGGCCAAGAGACCCAGTACTTC; cdr3_aa: CASSTPTGGQETQYF
j_call: TRBJ1-5; clone_size: few; d_call: -; cdr3_length: 16; v_call: TRBV10-2; cdr3_nt: TGCGCCAGCAGTGATTACAGCTTTTATAGCAATCAGCCCCAGCATTTT; cdr3_aa: CASSDYSFYSNQPQHF
j_call: TRBJ2-1; clone_size: -; d_call: TRBD1; cdr3_length: 14; v_call: TRBV2; cdr3_nt: TGTGCCAGCAGAGCATGGACAGGCTCCAATGAGCAGTTCTTC; cdr3_aa: CASRAWTGSNEQFF
j_call: TRBJ2-3; clone_size: -; d_call: TRBD1; cdr3_length: 15; v_call: TRBV7-2; cdr3_nt: TGTGCCAGCAGCTACCCTGGACAGGGAGCAGATACGCAGTATTTT; cdr3_aa: CASSYPGQGADTQYF
j_call: TRBJ2-1; clone_size: -; d_call: -; cdr3_length: 15; v_call: TRBV7-2; cdr3_nt: TGTGCCAGCAGCTTCCCCCCTCTAATGACTCATGAGCAGTTCTTC; cdr3_aa: CASSFPPLMTHEQFF
j_call: TRBJ1-4; clone_size: once; d_call: -; cdr3_length: 17; v_call: TRBV18; cdr3_nt: TGTGCCAGCTCACCGGGAATGGTAGGGGCAACTAATGAAAAACTGTTTTTT; cdr3_aa: CASSPGMVGATNEKLFF
j_call: TRBJ2-7; clone_size: once; d_call: -; cdr3_length: 17; v_call: TRBV7-9; cdr3_nt: TGTGCCAGCAGCTTGGATGGCGGGGACTTCTACTCCTACGAGCAGTACTTC; cdr3_aa: CASSLDGGDFYSYEQYF
j_call: TRBJ1-4; clone_size: -; d_call: -; cdr3_length: 14; v_call: TRBV7-2; cdr3_nt: TGTGCCAGCAGTTTTAGCGGGTCTAATGAAAAACTGTTTTTT; cdr3_aa: CASSFSGSNEKLFF
j_call: TRBJ1-1; clone_size: -; d_call: TRBD1; cdr3_length: 17; v_call: TRBV3-1/TRBV3-2; cdr3_nt: TGTGCCAGCAGCCCTCCCGTGACAGGGGTAAAGAACACTGAAGCTTTCTTT; cdr3_aa: CASSPPVTGVKNTEAFF
j_call: TRBJ1-1; clone_size: once; d_call: -; cdr3_length: 14; v_call: TRBV30; cdr3_nt: TGTGCCTGGACCGTCGGGGGGCCTTTGACTGAAGCTTTCTTT; cdr3_aa: CAWTVGGPLTEAFF
j_call: TRBJ2-2; clone_size: once; d_call: -; cdr3_length: 12; v_call: TRBV24-1; cdr3_nt: TGTGCCACCGGGCAGAACACCGGGGAGCTGTTTTTT; cdr3_aa: CATGQNTGELFF
j_call: TRBJ2-7; clone_size: -; d_call: -; cdr3_length: 13; v_call: TRBV29-1; cdr3_nt: TGCAGCGTTGCGTTGGACAGCTACTACGAGCAGTACTTC; cdr3_aa: CSVALDSYYEQYF
j_call: TRBJ2-7; clone_size: -; d_call: -; cdr3_length: 15; v_call: TRBV6-5; cdr3_nt: TGTGCCAGCAGTTACTCGAGAGGGGGCTCCTACGAGCAGTACTTC; cdr3_aa: CASSYSRGGSYEQYF
j_call: TRBJ2-2; clone_size: -; d_call: -; cdr3_length: 14; v_call: TRBV19; cdr3_nt: TGTGCCAGTACTCCACTCCGGTTCGCCGGGGAGCTGTTTTTT; cdr3_aa: CASTPLRFAGELFF
j_call: TRBJ2-6; clone_size: -; d_call: -; cdr3_length: 15; v_call: TRBV4-3; cdr3_nt: TGCGCCAGCAGCCAGGCAGGGGCTGGGGCCAACGTCCTGACTTTC; cdr3_aa: CASSQAGAGANVLTF
j_call: TRBJ2-2; clone_size: -; d_call: -; cdr3_length: 12; v_call: TRBV2; cdr3_nt: TGTGCCAGCAGTGTCGGGACCGGGGAGCTGTTTTTT; cdr3_aa: CASSVGTGELFF
j_call: TRBJ1-6; clone_size: -; d_call: -; cdr3_length: 13; v_call: TRBV30; cdr3_nt: TGTGCCTGGAGTGGAACCAAGGCAGGCACCCTCCACTTT; cdr3_aa: CAWSGTKAGTLHF
j_call: TRBJ2-1; clone_size: -; d_call: -; cdr3_length: 15; v_call: TRBV24-1; cdr3_nt: TGTGCCACCAGTGATCCAGGGTCGTTCTACAATGAGCAGTTCTTC; cdr3_aa: CATSDPGSFYNEQFF
j_call: TRBJ2-1; clone_size: -; d_call: TRBD2; cdr3_length: 14; v_call: TRBV29-1; cdr3_nt: TGCAGCGTTGTCACCCCGGGGGGTTACAATGAGCAGTTCTTC; cdr3_aa: CSVVTPGGYNEQFF
j_call: TRBJ1-5; clone_size: once; d_call: -; cdr3_length: 15; v_call: TRBV7-9; cdr3_nt: TGTGCCAGCAGCGGCACGGGAGGCGGGAATCAGCCCCAGCATTTT; cdr3_aa: CASSGTGGGNQPQHF
j_call: TRBJ2-5; clone_size: -; d_call: -; cdr3_length: 15; v_call: TRBV7-6; cdr3_nt: TGTGCCAGCAGCGTTACAGGGCTCCTTCAAGAGACCCAGTACTTC; cdr3_aa: CASSVTGLLQETQYF
j_call: TRBJ1-1; clone_size: -; d_call: -; cdr3_length: 15; v_call: TRBV6-2/TRBV6-3; cdr3_nt: TGTGCCAGCAGTCCGCCTAGGGAGGGGAACACTGAAGCTTTCTTT; cdr3_aa: CASSPPREGNTEAFF
j_call: TRBJ1-6; clone_size: once; d_call: TRBD1; cdr3_length: 14; v_call: TRBV19; cdr3_nt: TGTGCCAGTAGACGGACAGGGGATAATTCACCCCTCCACTTT; cdr3_aa: CASRRTGDNSPLHF
j_call: TRBJ1-2; clone_size: few; d_call: -; cdr3_length: 11; v_call: TRBV30; cdr3_nt: TGTGCCTGGAGGGTCCGCGCAGGCTACACCTTC; cdr3_aa: CAWRVRAGYTF